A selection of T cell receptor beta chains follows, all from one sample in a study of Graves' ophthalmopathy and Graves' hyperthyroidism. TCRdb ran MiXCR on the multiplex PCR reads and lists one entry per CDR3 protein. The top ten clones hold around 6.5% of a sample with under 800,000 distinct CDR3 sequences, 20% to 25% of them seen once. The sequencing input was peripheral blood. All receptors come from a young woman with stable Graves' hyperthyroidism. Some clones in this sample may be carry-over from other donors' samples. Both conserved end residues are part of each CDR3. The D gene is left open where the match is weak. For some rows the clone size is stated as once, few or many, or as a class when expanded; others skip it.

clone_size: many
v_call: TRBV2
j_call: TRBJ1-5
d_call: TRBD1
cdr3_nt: TGTGCCAGCAGGGACAGGGGGCAGCCCCAGCATTTT
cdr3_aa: CASRDRGQPQHF

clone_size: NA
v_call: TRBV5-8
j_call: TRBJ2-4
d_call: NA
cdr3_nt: TGTGCCAGCAGCCCTGATTGGGCGGGCCTCGTAGCCAAAAACATTCAGTACTTC
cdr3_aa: CASSPDWAGLVAKNIQYF

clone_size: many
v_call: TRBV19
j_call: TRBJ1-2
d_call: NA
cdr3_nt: TGTGCCAGTAGTGGGCATCTACTACGCTATGGCTACACCTTC
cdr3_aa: CASSGHLLRYGYTF

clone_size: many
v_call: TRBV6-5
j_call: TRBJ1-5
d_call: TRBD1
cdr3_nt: TGTGCCAGCAGTTCTTATGGACAGGGCAATCAGCCCCAGCATTTT
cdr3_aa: CASSSYGQGNQPQHF

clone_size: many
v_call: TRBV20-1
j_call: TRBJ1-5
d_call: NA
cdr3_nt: TGCAGTGCTAGACGGGGGTCTTCAGAGCAGCCCCAGCATTTT
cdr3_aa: CSARRGSSEQPQHF

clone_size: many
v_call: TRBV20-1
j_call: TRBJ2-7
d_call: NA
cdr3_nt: TGCAGTGCTCCTGGGATGAGCCGATACGAGCAGTACTTC
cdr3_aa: CSAPGMSRYEQYF

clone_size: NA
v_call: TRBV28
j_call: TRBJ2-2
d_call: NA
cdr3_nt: TGTGCCAGCAGTTTAGGCAGGGCTTGGACCGGGGAGCTGTTTTTT
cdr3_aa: CASSLGRAWTGELFF

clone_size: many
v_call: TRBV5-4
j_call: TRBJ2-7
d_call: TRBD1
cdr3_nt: TGTGCCAGCAGCTCAGAGCCCCGGGACAGGGGGAATTACGAGCAGTACTTC
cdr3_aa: CASSSEPRDRGNYEQYF

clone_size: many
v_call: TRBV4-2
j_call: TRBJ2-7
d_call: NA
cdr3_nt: TGTGCCAGCAGCCAAGAGCTCGGTAAAAGCTCCTACGAGCAGTACTTC
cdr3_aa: CASSQELGKSSYEQYF

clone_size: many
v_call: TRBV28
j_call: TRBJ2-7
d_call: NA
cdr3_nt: TGTGCCAGCAGCAAGACATCGACGCAGTACTTC
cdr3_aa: CASSKTSTQYF

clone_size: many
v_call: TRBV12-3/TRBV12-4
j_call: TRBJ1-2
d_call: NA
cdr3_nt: TGTGCCAGCAGTCCCCGGGACGGCAGTTCCAACTATGGCTACACCTTC
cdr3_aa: CASSPRDGSSNYGYTF

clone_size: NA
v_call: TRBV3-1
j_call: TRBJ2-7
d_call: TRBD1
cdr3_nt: TGTGCCAGCAGCCAATCGGGACAGAGCTCCTACGAGCAGTACTTC
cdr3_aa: CASSQSGQSSYEQYF

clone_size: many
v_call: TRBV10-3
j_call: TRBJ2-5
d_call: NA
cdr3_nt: TGTGCCACCTCGGAGGGGGCGATTAGCCAAGAGACCCAGTACTTC
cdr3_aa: CATSEGAISQETQYF

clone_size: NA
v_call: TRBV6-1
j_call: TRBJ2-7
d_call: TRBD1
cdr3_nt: TGTGCCAGCAGCGGGACAGGGGTAAGCAACGAGCAGTACTTC
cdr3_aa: CASSGTGVSNEQYF

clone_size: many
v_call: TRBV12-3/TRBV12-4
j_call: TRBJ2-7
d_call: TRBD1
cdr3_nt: TGTGCCAGCAGCTCAAAACAAGCCGGGACAGGGAAGGGCGAGCAGTACTTC
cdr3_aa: CASSSKQAGTGKGEQYF

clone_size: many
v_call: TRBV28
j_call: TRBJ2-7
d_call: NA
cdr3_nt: TGTGCCAGCAGTTTAGAGGGACGTGCTTGGTACGAGCAGTACTTC
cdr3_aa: CASSLEGRAWYEQYF

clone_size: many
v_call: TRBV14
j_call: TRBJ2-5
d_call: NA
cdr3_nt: TGTGCCAGCAGCCTAAACCAAGAGACCCAGTACTTC
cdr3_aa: CASSLNQETQYF

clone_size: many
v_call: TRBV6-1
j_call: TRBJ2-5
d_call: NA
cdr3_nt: TGTGCCAGCAGCCAGCCAGAGACCCAGTACTTC
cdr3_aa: CASSQPETQYF

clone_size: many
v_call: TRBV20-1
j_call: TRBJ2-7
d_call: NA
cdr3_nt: TGCAGTGCTAGCCCTACCCTTAGGGGGGGGAGTACCTACGAGCAGTACTTC
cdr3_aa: CSASPTLRGGSTYEQYF

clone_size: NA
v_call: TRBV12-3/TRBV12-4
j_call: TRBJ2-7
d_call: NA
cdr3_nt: TGTGCCAGCAGTTTAGATCCCCCCGGACTCCTCAGGCACGAGCAGTACTTC
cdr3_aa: CASSLDPPGLLRHEQYF

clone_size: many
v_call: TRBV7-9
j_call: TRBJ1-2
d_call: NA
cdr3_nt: TGTGCCAGCGGGCAGGCAGGGATTCCATATGGCTACACCTTC
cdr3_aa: CASGQAGIPYGYTF

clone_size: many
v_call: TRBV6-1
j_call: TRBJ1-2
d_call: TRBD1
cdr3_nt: TGTGCCAGCAGTGAAGATAGAGGACAGGGATCCCCTGGCTATGGCTACACCTTC
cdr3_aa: CASSEDRGQGSPGYGYTF

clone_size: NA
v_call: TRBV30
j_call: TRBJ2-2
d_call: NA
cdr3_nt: TGTGCCTGGACTGGGGGTGCGAACACCGGGGAGCTGTTTTTT
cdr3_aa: CAWTGGANTGELFF

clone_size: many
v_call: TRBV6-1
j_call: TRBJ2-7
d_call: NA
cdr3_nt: TGTGCCAGCAGCCGTGACCGGGACTCCCTCCAACGCGAGCAGTACTTC
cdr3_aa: CASSRDRDSLQREQYF

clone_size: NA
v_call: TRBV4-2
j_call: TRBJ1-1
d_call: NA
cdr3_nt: TGTGCCAGCAGCCAAGATACCAGTTCAGAGATTGTCGAAGCTTTCTTT
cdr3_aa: CASSQDTSSEIVEAFF

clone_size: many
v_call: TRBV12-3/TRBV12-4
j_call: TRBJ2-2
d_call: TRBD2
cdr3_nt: TGTGCCAGCACTCAGGGACTAGCGGGCACCGGGGAGCTGTTTTTT
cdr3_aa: CASTQGLAGTGELFF

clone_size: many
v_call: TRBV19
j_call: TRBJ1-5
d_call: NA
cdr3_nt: TGTGCCAGTAGTGGAGATGGAGTTTATAGCAATCAGCCCCAGCATTTT
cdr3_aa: CASSGDGVYSNQPQHF

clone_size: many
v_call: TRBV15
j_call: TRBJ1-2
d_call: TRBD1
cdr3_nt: TGTGCCACCAGCAGACCCCGGGACAGAATTGGTGGCTACACCTTC
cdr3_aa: CATSRPRDRIGGYTF

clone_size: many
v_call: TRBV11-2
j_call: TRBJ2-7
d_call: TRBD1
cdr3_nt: TGTGCCAGCAGCTCGCAGGGGGTCTCACTCTTC
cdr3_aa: CASSSQGVSLF

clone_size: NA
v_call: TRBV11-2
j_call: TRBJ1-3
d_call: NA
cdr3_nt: TGTGCCAGCAGCTTAGTAGTGATTGGCTCTGGAAACACCATATATTTT
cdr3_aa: CASSLVVIGSGNTIYF

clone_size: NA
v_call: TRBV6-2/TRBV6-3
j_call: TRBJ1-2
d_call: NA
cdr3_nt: TGTGCCAGCAGTCCGCTGGGGGAGAAGGGCAGCTACACCTTC
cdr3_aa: CASSPLGEKGSYTF

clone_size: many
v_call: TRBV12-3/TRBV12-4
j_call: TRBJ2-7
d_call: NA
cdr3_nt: TGTGCCAGCAGTTTCCAGGGCTACTACGAGCAGTACTTC
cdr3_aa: CASSFQGYYEQYF

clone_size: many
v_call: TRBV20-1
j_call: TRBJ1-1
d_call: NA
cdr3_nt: TGCAGTGCTTTACAGGGTTACACTGAAGCTTTCTTT
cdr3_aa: CSALQGYTEAFF